The clone carrying this T cell receptor (beta chain) came up many times. Antigen specificity is unknown. The CDR3 sequence is 13 residues long. Trimming at V came to 3 bases and at J to 7 bases, leaving 4 bases not matched to a gene. Time point in this sample: patch test 1, 2 weeks after DPC sensitization. Treatment defined: therapeutic diphenylcyclopropenone sensitization with weekly scalp DPC. These data belong to a study of human T cells and chemical hapten exposure. General study findings and limits: Alopecia affected the donors, so their immune response may differ from healthy people's. Following DPC sensitization, TCRs present above 1 in 1000 frequency showed no change. Expanded TCRs were compared with controls, and the expanded TCRs formed significantly more large CDR3 similarity clusters.

In the library, unique molecular identifiers were attached to individual cDNA molecules. MiXCR was run by TCRdb on the RACE reads, yielding one entry per CDR3 protein. The table lists 370,000 or so distinct CDR3 sequences, approximately 4.4% of them singletons. The TCR sequence derives from a woman aged 45-60 years with alopecia areata. Some clones in this sample may be carry-over from other donors' samples. Sequencing was performed on whole blood, taken in connection with sensitization to the hapten diphenylcyclopropenone (DPC). The chain employs TRBV12-3 or TRBV12-4 and TRBJ2-5, with 8 bases aligning to TRBD1. The CDR3 DNA reads as TGTGCCAGCAGTTTGGGGACAGGCACGACCCAGTACTTC. Protein product: CASSLGTGTTQYF.